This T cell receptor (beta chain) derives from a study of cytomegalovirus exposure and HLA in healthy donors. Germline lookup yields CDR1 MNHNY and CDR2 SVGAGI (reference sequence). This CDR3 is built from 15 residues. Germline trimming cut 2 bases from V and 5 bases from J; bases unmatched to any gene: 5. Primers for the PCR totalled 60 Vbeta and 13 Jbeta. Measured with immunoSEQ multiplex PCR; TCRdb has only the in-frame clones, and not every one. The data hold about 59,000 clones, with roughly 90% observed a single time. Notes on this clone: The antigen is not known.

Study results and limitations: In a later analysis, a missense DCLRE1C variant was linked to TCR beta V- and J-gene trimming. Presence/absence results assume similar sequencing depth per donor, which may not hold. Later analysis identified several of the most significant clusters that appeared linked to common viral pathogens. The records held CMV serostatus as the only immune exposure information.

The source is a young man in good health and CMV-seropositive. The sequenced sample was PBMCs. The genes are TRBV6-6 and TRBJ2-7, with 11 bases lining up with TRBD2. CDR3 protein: CASSYTSGSVHEQYF. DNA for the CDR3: TGTGCCAGCAGTTACACTAGCGGGAGTGTCCACGAGCAGTACTTC.